Each of the 28 T cell receptor beta chains below was sequenced from the same sample in a study of vaccination effects on CD4 cells after COVID-19. These receptors have no identified antigens. Pools of viral peptides were used by the ViraFEST assay to expand antigen-specific CD4+ T cells ahead of sequencing. Culture lasted roughly 9 days before CD4+ T cell isolation. The cohort was immunized with two doses of either the BNT162b2 or mRNA-1273 vaccine. Using immunoSEQ multiplex PCR, the repertoire was profiled, and TCRdb retains in-frame clones only, with some absent. The table has 25,000 to 30,000 clones, over 70% seen once; the top ten hold 10%. The sample was CD4+ T cells from PBMCs cultured with HCoV-NL63 spike peptides, taken after COVID-19 vaccination. These receptors were taken from a human donor who received a COVID-19 vaccine.

V and J are TRBV9 and TRBJ2-5; 12 bases match TRBD2. The CDR3 extends over 16 amino acids. The germline gives CDR1 SGDLS, CDR2 YYNGEE. Trimming cost V 4 bases and J 0 bases; bases outside gene matches: 4. CDR3 bases: TGTGCCAGCAGCCATCTAGCGGGGGGGCACCAAGAGACCCAGTACTTC. Its protein is CASSHLAGGHQETQYF.

Only a few counts were recorded for this clone. This chain uses TRBV3-1 (or the pseudogene TRBV3-2) with TRBJ1-5; D is unclear. Trimming cost V 4 bases and J 4 bases, with 8 bases left between them. Germline loops: CDR1 LGHDT, CDR2 YNNKEL (reference sequence). The CDR3 consists of 13 residues. CDR3 nucleotide sequence: TGTGCCAGCAGCCTTATGGGGAATCAGCCCCAGCATTTT. It codes for CASSLMGNQPQHF.

The chain links TRBV27 to TRBJ2-7; possible D gene TRBD1, 5 bases. With 1 base removed from V and 4 bases from J, the gap between germline ends came to 11 bases. Germline CDR1 reads MNHEY; CDR2 reads SMNVEV (reference sequence). The CDR3 is 14 residues long. The CDR3 loop reads CASSLLRQPYEQYF. The CDR3 bases are TGTGCCAGCAGTTTATTACGACAGCCTTACGAGCAGTACTTC.

This rearrangement joins TRBV10-2 to TRBJ1-5, with unresolved D. Germline CDR1 and CDR2: WSHSY and SAAADI. CDR3 length: 14 amino acids. The V and J ends lost 3 bases and 7 bases respectively, with 13 bases between them. CDR3: CASSEYRGQQPQHF. The CDR3 nucleotides are TGCGCCAGCAGTGAATACCGGGGTCAGCAGCCCCAGCATTTT.

J is TRBJ2-2 and V is TRBV6-6; D not certain. Germline CDR1 reads MNHNY; CDR2 reads SVGAGI (reference sequence). CDR3 length equals 14 residues. Trimming took 2 bases from V and 0 from J, leaving 4 bases between them. The CDR3 protein is CASSYGANTGELFF. The CDR3 DNA is TGTGCCAGCAGTTACGGAGCGAACACCGGGGAGCTGTTTTTT.

This chain links TRBV2 with TRBJ2-1; 11 bases fit TRBD2. The CDR3 contains 18 residues. Per the germline V gene, CDR1 is SNHLY and CDR2 is FYNNEI. V lost 3 bases to trimming and J lost 7 bases; unmatched junction nucleotides: 14. CDR3: CASSDGGTSGGFRNEQFF. The DNA for the CDR3 is TGTGCCAGCAGTGATGGGGGAACTAGCGGGGGCTTCAGGAATGAGCAGTTCTTC.

This clone was seen once. The V call is TRBV5-5, the J call TRBJ2-6; TRBD1 matches at 9 bases. V lost 1 base, J lost 3 bases, and 5 bases stayed unmatched. Per germline, CDR1 SGHKS and CDR2 YYEKEE (reference sequence). This CDR3 region has 17 residues. CDR3 sequence reads: CASSLRQGVYGANVLTF. For the CDR3, the DNA is TGTGCCAGCAGCTTGAGACAGGGGGTGTATGGGGCCAACGTCCTGACTTTC.

The chain employs TRBV28 and TRBJ1-1; 7 bases are a match to TRBD1. Germline trimming cut 5 bases from V and 7 bases from J; bases unmatched to any gene: 16. There are 16 residues in the CDR3. Germline V gene lookup returns CDR1 MDHEN and CDR2 SYDVKM. The CDR3 bases are TGTGCCAGCAGTCTCTTCGGGGCGGCAGGGGGGCGTGAAGCTTTCTTT. This gives the protein CASSLFGAAGGREAFF.

This rearrangement joins TRBV5-1 to TRBJ2-2; 10 nucleotides align to TRBD2. With 4 bases clipped from V and 1 base from J, the junction kept 7 bases outside the gene matches. Germline V gene lookup returns CDR1 SGHRS and CDR2 YFSETQ. The CDR3 is made up of 17 amino acids. Written as DNA, the CDR3 is TGCGCCAGCAGCCGGAGGGCTAGCGGGGGGAACACCGGGGAGCTGTTTTTT. Translating it yields CASSRRASGGNTGELFF. The full variable domain, in which reference TRBV5-1 and TRBJ2-2 provide the parts outside the CDR3, is KAGVTQTPRYLIKTRGQQVTLSCSPISGHRSVSWYQQTPGQGLQFLFEYFSETQRNKGNFPGRFSGRQFSNSRSEMNVSTLELGDSALYLCASSRRASGGNTGELFFGEGSRLTVL.

V and J are TRBV4-1 and TRBJ1-4; D remains ambiguous. CDR3 size: 16 residues. CDR1 is MGHRA and CDR2 is YSYEKL in the germline V gene. V was cut by 4 bases and J by 7 bases, with 19 bases left in between. The DNA of the CDR3 is TGCGCCAGCAGCCGTGGGGAGTCTTTTGTTGGTGAAAAACTGTTTTTT. Its protein is CASSRGESFVGEKLFF.

This clone has a single count. The V and J genes are TRBV5-1 and TRBJ1-6, with D possibly TRBD1 on 5 matching bases. This CDR3 has 17 amino acids. Trimming removed 4 bases from V and 11 bases from J, with 25 bases in between. The germline V gene has CDR1 SGHRS and CDR2 YFSETQ. The CDR3 sequence is CASSLRPGRVSETPLHF. The CDR3 region has the DNA TGCGCCAGCAGCCTACGACCGGGACGAGTCTCCGAGACACCCCTCCACTTT. Full variable domain (outside the CDR3, taken from reference TRBV5-1 and TRBJ1-6): KAGVTQTPRYLIKTRGQQVTLSCSPISGHRSVSWYQQTPGQGLQFLFEYFSETQRNKGNFPGRFSGRQFSNSRSEMNVSTLELGDSALYLCASSLRPGRVSETPLHFGNGTRLTVT.

The V and J genes are TRBV7-2 and TRBJ1-1; D is unresolved. CDR1 and CDR2 from the germline V gene are SGHTA and FQGNSA. With 4 bases removed from V and 7 bases from J, the gap between germline ends came to 13 bases. The CDR3 runs to 13 residues. The CDR3 sequence: CASSSGESLEAFF. The CDR3 nucleotides are TGTGCCAGCAGCTCCGGAGAATCCCTTGAAGCTTTCTTT.

V gene TRBV6-2 or TRBV6-3 combines with J gene TRBJ1-2; D is ambiguous. V shed 6 bases and J shed 3 bases, with 8 bases lying between them. The V gene's germline CDR1 is MNHEY and CDR2 SVGEGT. The length of the CDR3 is 12 residues. Here the CDR3 DNA reads TGTGCCAGCAGCCAAGATTACTATGGCTACACCTTC. This gives the protein CASSQDYYGYTF.

The V and J genes are TRBV6-6 and TRBJ2-5; TRBD2 matches at 7 bases. The CDR3 has 16 amino acids. From germline, CDR1 is MNHNY and CDR2 SVGAGI (reference sequence). The V gene end was trimmed by 6 bases and the J gene end by 4 bases; junction bases not matched to a gene: 14. CDR3 protein: CASRSLPGRGGETQYF. The DNA for the CDR3 is TGTGCCAGCAGAAGCCTCCCGGGGAGGGGAGGAGAGACCCAGTACTTC.

The V gene is TRBV19, the J gene TRBJ1-5, with a tentative D call TRBD1 (5 bases). V lost 5 bases and J 5 bases, leaving 16 bases between the germline ends. Germline-derived CDR1 and CDR2 are LNHDA and SQIVND (reference sequence). This CDR3 has 15 amino acids. The CDR3 is CASSAAGTADQPQHF. CDR3 nucleotide sequence: TGTGCCAGTAGTGCGGCGGGGACGGCCGATCAGCCCCAGCATTTT.

This chain joins TRBV3-1 (or the pseudogene TRBV3-2) and TRBJ2-3; D may correspond to TRBD1 or TRBD2 (5 bases each). The length of the CDR3 is 12 residues. Per the germline V gene, CDR1 is LGHDT and CDR2 is YNNKEL (reference sequence). V was cut by 1 base and J by 10 bases, with 9 bases left in between. The CDR3 reads CASSQVGTSQYF. The CDR3 coding sequence is TGTGCCAGCAGCCAAGTCGGGACCTCGCAGTATTTT.

This chain joins TRBV6-6 and TRBJ1-2, with D tentatively TRBD1 (6 bases). The CDR3 sequence is 15 residues long. V was cut by 7 bases and J by 4 bases, with 19 bases left in between. The V gene's germline CDR1 is MNHNY and CDR2 SVGAGI (reference sequence). CDR3 sequence reads: CASIMGTQGSYGYTF. The CDR3 DNA follows: TGTGCCAGCATTATGGGTACTCAGGGGAGCTATGGCTACACCTTC.

This chain links TRBV18 with TRBJ1-2; possible D gene TRBD1, 5 bases. The CDR3 runs 12 residues. In germline, CDR1 is KGHSH, CDR2 LQKENI. The V and J ends lost 3 bases and 6 bases respectively, with 8 bases between them. The CDR3 DNA is TGTGCCAGCTCACCGGGAGGGGATGGCTACACCTTC. It translates to CASSPGGDGYTF.

V is TRBV7-2 and J is TRBJ1-6; possible D gene TRBD1, 6 bases. Germline loops: CDR1 SGHTA, CDR2 FQGNSA. Deletions cut 6 bases from V and 10 bases from J, with 13 bases between. The CDR3 contains 13 residues. The CDR3, as DNA: TGTGCCAGCAGTACAGGGTTACGATCACCCCTCCACTTT. Translating gives CASSTGLRSPLHF.

The chain carries TRBV11-1 and TRBJ1-1; perhaps TRBD1 as D (6 bases). The CDR3 extends over 15 amino acids. Germline CDR1 and CDR2: SGHAT and FQDESV (reference sequence). Trimming shortened V by 5 bases and J by 0 bases, and 13 bases separated the two germline ends. In nucleotides, the CDR3 is TGTGCCAGCAGCCCAGGACAGAAATTGAACACTGAAGCTTTCTTT. Encoded protein: CASSPGQKLNTEAFF.

The chain couples TRBV9 to TRBJ2-7, with unresolved D. In germline, CDR1 is SGDLS, CDR2 YYNGEE. Trimming removed 0 bases from V and 7 bases from J, with 11 bases in between. This CDR3 region has 13 residues. The CDR3 is CASSVDSTGEQYF. The CDR3 DNA is TGTGCCAGCAGCGTAGATTCAACCGGGGAGCAGTACTTC.

This chain uses TRBV4-2 with TRBJ2-7; D is unclear. V gave up 0 bases and J gave up 0 bases, with 12 bases separating them. Germline V gives CDR1 LGHNA, CDR2 YNFKEQ. The CDR3 has 16 residues. CDR3 region: CASSQDQVSPSYEQYF. The DNA for the CDR3 is TGTGCCAGCAGCCAAGATCAGGTGTCCCCCTCCTACGAGCAGTACTTC.

The gene calls are TRBV18 and TRBJ1-5; D not resolved. The V end was cut by 5 bases, the J end by 0 bases, with 14 bases between. The CDR3 is 16 residues long. Looked up from germline, CDR1 is KGHSH and CDR2 is LQKENI. The CDR3 DNA reads TGTGCCAGCTCAGCCCCCGGACCCTATAGCAATCAGCCCCAGCATTTT. This encodes CASSAPGPYSNQPQHF.

The chain carries TRBV7-9 and TRBJ2-1, with 7 positions matching TRBD2. V trimming: 1 base; J trimming: 10 bases; junction bases outside the gene matches: 10. This CDR3 region has 15 residues. Germline loops: CDR1 SEHNR, CDR2 FQNEAQ (reference sequence). CDR3 sequence (DNA): TGTGCCAGCAGCTTAGAGATCTTGCGGGAGAGGGAGCAGTTCTTC. It is translated as CASSLEILREREQFF.

The V and J genes are TRBV6-1 and TRBJ2-1; 7 positions agree with TRBD2. The V segment lost 3 bases and the J segment 8 bases; nucleotides outside the gene matches: 10. The CDR3 sequence is 15 residues long. CDR1 MNHNS and CDR2 SASEGT come from the germline V gene. The CDR3 here is CASSEVGGSTDEQFF. The CDR3 DNA follows: TGTGCCAGCAGTGAGGTGGGGGGGAGTACGGATGAGCAGTTCTTC.

This clone came up a few times. This sequence joins TRBV18 and TRBJ2-7, with 10 bases fitting TRBD1. V trimming: 2 bases; J trimming: 2 bases; junction bases outside the gene matches: 3. Per the germline V gene, CDR1 is KGHSH and CDR2 is LQKENI. The CDR3 consists of 15 residues. In DNA form, the CDR3 reads TGTGCCAGCTCACCATCGGGACAGGGGACCTACGAGCAGTACTTC. Protein: CASSPSGQGTYEQYF. Supplemented by reference TRBV18 and TRBJ2-7, the full variable domain reads NAGVMQNPRHLVRRRGQEARLRCSPMKGHSHVYWYRQLPEEGLKFMVYLQKENIIDESGMPKERFSAEFPKEGPSILRIQQVVRGDSAAYFCASSPSGQGTYEQYFGPGTRLTVT.

V is TRBV10-3 and J is TRBJ1-1; 8 bases fit TRBD1. Germline CDR1 reads ENHRY; CDR2 reads SYGVKD. After removal of 3 bases from V and 7 bases from J, the junction contained 4 bases not matched to a gene. The CDR3 consists of 13 residues. CDR3 sequence (DNA): TGTGCCATCAGTGACGCGGGGACAGGTGAAGCTTTCTTT. This gives the protein CAISDAGTGEAFF.

The genes are TRBV7-9 and TRBJ1-2, with TRBD1 identical over 8 bases. CDR3 length: 14 residues. CDR1 is SEHNR and CDR2 is FQNEAQ in the germline V gene (reference sequence). The V and J ends lost 3 bases and 6 bases, in that order; junction bases with no gene match: 6. The CDR3 spells CASSFSTGGDGYTF. The CDR3 DNA follows: TGTGCCAGCAGCTTTAGTACAGGGGGGGATGGCTACACCTTC.